The 10 T cell receptor beta chains in this list originate from one sample, sequenced in a study of blood T cell repertoires in COVID-19. Repertoires were generated with immunoSEQ multiplex PCR, while TCRdb's copy carries only in-frame clones and drops some. The table shows a few hundred thousand clones, with 92% occurring only once. Sequences were obtained from PBMCs or T cells enriched from blood (not recorded which). The receptors shown here come from a woman aged 25-40 years who had recovered from COVID-19.

V and J are TRBV11-2 and TRBJ1-4; tentatively, D is TRBD1 (5 bases). CDR3 length equals 14 residues. The V and J ends lost 8 bases and 7 bases respectively, with 17 bases between them. Germline V gives CDR1 SGHAT, CDR2 FQNNGV. CDR3 protein: CASRARERGEKLFF. The DNA of the CDR3 is TGTGCCAGCCGGGCCAGGGAACGAGGTGAAAAACTGTTTTTT.

The chain uses TRBV6-5 and TRBJ1-5; D gene unclear. V shed 8 bases and J shed 3 bases, with 11 bases lying between them. The CDR3 runs to 13 residues. CDR1 is MNHEY, CDR2 SVGAGI, per germline. CDR3 sequence (DNA): TGTGCCAGCGAACAGACGGTCAATCAGCCCCAGCATTTT. This gives the protein CASEQTVNQPQHF.

V gene TRBV28 combines with J gene TRBJ2-1; 9 positions match TRBD1. V trimming: 6 bases; J trimming: 3 bases; junction bases outside the gene matches: 6. The germline V gene has CDR1 MDHEN and CDR2 SYDVKM. This CDR3 has 15 amino acids. The CDR3 coding sequence is TGTGCCAGCAGCCCCGGACAGGGGTACTACAATGAGCAGTTCTTC. It specifies CASSPGQGYYNEQFF.

The J gene is TRBJ1-2, the V gene TRBV27; D unclear. Germline V CDR1 and CDR2: MNHEY, SMNVEV (reference sequence). The germline V and J ends were trimmed by 1 base and 5 bases, with 8 bases remaining between them. The CDR3 totals 13 residues. The CDR3 DNA is TGTGCCAGCAGTTTATTCCTAGGTTATGGCTACACCTTC. This sequence encodes CASSLFLGYGYTF.

This chain links TRBV6-1 with TRBJ2-7; D remains ambiguous. Germline loops: CDR1 MNHNS, CDR2 SASEGT. Trimming left V 2 bases short and J 5 bases short, with 7 bases between. The CDR3 runs 12 residues. CDR3 nucleotide sequence: TGTGCCAGCAGTGAATTCAGTCACGAGCAGTACTTC. It specifies CASSEFSHEQYF.

This clone has a single count. The rearrangement links TRBV11-2 to TRBJ2-5; the D gene is possibly TRBD2 (5 bases). The CDR3 runs 14 residues. Trimming cost V 1 base and J 1 base, with 7 bases left between them. Germline V CDR1 and CDR2: SGHAT, FQNNGV. CDR3 DNA sequence: TGTGCCAGCAGCTTAGGAGGGATCCAAGAGACCCAGTACTTC. It translates to CASSLGGIQETQYF.

The J gene is TRBJ2-7, the V gene TRBV5-5, with 9 bases aligning to TRBD1. Germline V gene lookup returns CDR1 SGHKS and CDR2 YYEKEE (reference sequence). Trimming removed 4 bases from V and 6 bases from J; junction bases left unmatched: 8. This CDR3 spans 14 amino acids. CDR3 sequence: CASSTGQGFSEQYF. As DNA, the CDR3 is TGTGCCAGCAGCACCGGACAGGGGTTTAGCGAGCAGTACTTC.

The chain has TRBV7-2 and TRBJ2-1, with D possibly matching TRBD2 (5 bases). The CDR3 extends over 15 amino acids. Germline V gene lookup returns CDR1 SGHTA and CDR2 FQGNSA. With 1 base removed from V and 4 bases from J, the gap between germline ends came to 11 bases. The CDR3 DNA sequence: TGTGCCAGCAGCTTAGGAGCTAGCCCATACAATGAGCAGTTCTTC. It yields the protein CASSLGASPYNEQFF.

The CDR3 bases are TGTGCCAGCAGTCAACTAGCGGGAGCCGACTACGAGCAGTACTTC. It is translated as CASSQLAGADYEQYF. V usage is TRBV28 and J usage is TRBJ2-7, with 11 bases lining up with TRBD2. Germline trimming cut 5 bases from V and 3 bases from J; bases unmatched to any gene: 6. CDR3 size: 15 residues. From germline, CDR1 is MDHEN and CDR2 SYDVKM.

This clone is a singleton in its sample. This sequence joins TRBV5-4 and TRBJ2-7; 8 nucleotides line up with TRBD2. Trimming at V came to 0 bases and at J to 5 bases, leaving 13 bases not matched to a gene. The CDR3 covers 17 residues. The germline V gene has CDR1 SGHNT and CDR2 YYREEE (reference sequence). As DNA, the CDR3 is TGTGCCAGCAGCTTGGATCGGCTGTCGGGGGGGCCTGACGAGCAGTACTTC. Its translation: CASSLDRLSGGPDEQYF.